The present TCR beta chain was sequenced within a study of OX40 agonist ivuxolimab in advanced cancers. The overall study: Intravenous ivuxolimab at 0.01 to 10 mg/kg was given to patients every 2 weeks. Study-wide points: Partial responders receiving 0.1-3.0 mg/kg showed among the lowest clonal expansion. At 0.1 to 3.0 mg/kg, clonal expansion of CD4+ and CD8+ blood T cells had occurred by week 6.

Of note for this clone: Its antigen is not known.

Sequenced by immunoSEQ multiplex PCR; TCRdb stores in-frame clones only, minus some. The profile shows just under 100,000 clones, 94% of them singletons. A history of autoimmune disease or systemic immunosuppression excluded patients. Specimen: CD4+ or CD8+ T cells sorted from blood, collected in a trial of the OX40 agonist ivuxolimab. The source is an adult with an advanced solid tumor such as melanoma, head and neck, liver or kidney cancer.

The CDR3 DNA follows: TGTGCCAGCAGCCTCGAAGGCGGTTTTCAGTACTTC. This encodes CASSLEGGFQYF. The chain carries TRBV7-9 and TRBJ2-7; D gene unclear. V lost 5 bases and J 10 bases, leaving 15 bases between the germline ends. Per germline, CDR1 SEHNR and CDR2 FQNEAQ (reference sequence). CDR3 length: 12 amino acids. The variable domain in full, completed from reference TRBV7-9 and TRBJ2-7, reads DTGVSQNPRHKITKRGQNVTFRCDPISEHNRLYWYRQTLGQGPEFLTYFQNEAQLEKSRLLSDRFSAERPKGSFSTLEIQRTEQGDSAMYLCASSLEGGFQYFGPGTRLTVT.